The present entry profiles one T cell receptor (beta chain) with its context. What it binds is not known. The data are from a study of identifying expanded T cells in peripheral blood. Method: immunoSEQ multiplex PCR; TCRdb's copy keeps in-frame clones and lacks some. The sample lists 45,000 to 65,000 clones; roughly 82% were seen once. The V end was cut by 3 bases, the J end by 0 bases, with 16 bases between. The CDR3 is 17 residues long. CDR1 and CDR2 from the germline V gene are KGHSH and LQKENI. Study conclusions and caveats: Two-week clone count variance significantly increased as total template count grew.

The clonotype was recovered from a person aged 18 to 69 in good health. The rearrangement links TRBV18 to TRBJ2-3; a weak D match, TRBD1 (6 bases). Sequenced: blood. The chain's CDR3 is CASSPLDSRTSTDTQYF. CDR3 nucleotides: TGTGCCAGCTCACCTTTGGACAGCCGGACTAGCACAGATACGCAGTATTTT.